This T cell receptor (beta chain) was observed in a study of cytomegalovirus exposure and HLA in healthy donors. The overall study: The approximately 120 validation repertoires, a later analysis reported, used the same platform as the 600 to 700 first-cohort repertoires. The study's findings and limits: Generally TCR sequences proved uncommon, though certain public TCRs appeared in numerous donors. Investigators reported approximately 150 TCR beta chains as tied to cytomegalovirus.

Sequencing used immunoSEQ multiplex PCR; TCRdb keeps in-frame clones, though not all of them. The top ten clones hold about 1.9% of a sample with about 150,000 clones, just over 85% of them seen once. Germline CDR1 MNHNY, CDR2 SVGAGI (reference sequence). V trimming: 6 bases; J trimming: 4 bases; junction bases outside the gene matches: 5. There are 14 residues in the CDR3. Donors were drawn from the approximately 120-subject validation cohort, separate from the roughly 610-subject first cohort. In regard to this clone: Its specificity is unknown.

Sequenced sample: PBMCs. This chain links TRBV6-6 with TRBJ1-4; TRBD1 matches 7 bases. This TCR was sampled from a human donor in good health. The CDR3 DNA reads as TGTGCCAGCAGCCGGACAGGCTTTAATGAAAAACTGTTTTTT. Translated, it gives CASSRTGFNEKLFF.